These 20 T cell receptor beta chains share one sample of origin, sequenced in a study of human T cells and chemical hapten exposure. TCRdb ran MiXCR on the RACE reads and lists one entry per CDR3 protein. The repertoire consists of roughly 150,000 distinct CDR3 sequences, with about an eighth occurring once and the leading ten covering approximately 1.3%. The time point was: patch test 2, 6 weeks after DPC sensitization. Treatment meaning: therapeutic diphenylcyclopropenone sensitization with weekly scalp DPC. The source material was whole blood, sampled in connection with sensitization to the hapten diphenylcyclopropenone (DPC). The source of these receptors is a woman aged 45-60 years with alopecia areata. Some clones in this sample may be carry-over from other donors' samples.

This clonotype was detected only a few times. The chain uses TRBV5-1 and TRBJ1-1, with no clear D. CDR1 is SGHRS, CDR2 YFSETQ, per germline. There are 13 residues in the CDR3. Trimming left V 5 bases short and J 4 bases short, with 12 bases between. CDR3 loop: CASSPKRGTEAFF. The CDR3 DNA sequence: TGCGCCAGCAGTCCTAAACGGGGCACTGAAGCTTTCTTT.

This clonotype turned up a few times. The V and J genes are TRBV29-1 and TRBJ2-7; 7 bases agree with TRBD1. The V gene's germline CDR1 is SQVTM and CDR2 ANQGSEA. With 1 base clipped from V and 0 bases from J, the junction kept 6 bases outside the gene matches. CDR3 size: 15 residues. CDR3 protein: CSVEVGQVVSYEQYF. The CDR3, as DNA: TGCAGCGTTGAAGTTGGACAGGTTGTCTCCTACGAGCAGTACTTC.

Many counts were recorded for this clonotype. The chain recombines TRBV28 with TRBJ1-5, with 8 bases that match TRBD1. V dropped 4 bases and J dropped 5; count of bases not matched to a gene: 4. The CDR3 contains 14 residues. The germline CDR1 and CDR2 sequences are MDHEN and SYDVKM. The CDR3 sequence is CASSWTGRYQPQHF. The CDR3, as DNA: TGTGCCAGCAGTTGGACAGGGAGATATCAGCCCCAGCATTTT.

This chain uses TRBV19 with TRBJ1-2, with TRBD1 matching over 8 bases. Germline CDR1 reads LNHDA; CDR2 reads SQIVND (reference sequence). The CDR3 totals 16 residues. Trimming cost V 3 bases and J 4 bases; bases outside gene matches: 10. The CDR3, as DNA: TGTGCCAGTAGTATCCCAGGGGGCCCCCAAGGCTATGGCTACACCTTC. Residues: CASSIPGGPQGYGYTF. The whole variable domain, filled in from reference TRBV19 and TRBJ1-2, reads DGGITQSPKYLFRKEGQNVTLSCEQNLNHDAMYWYRQDPGQGLRLIYYSQIVNDFQKGDIAEGYSVSREKKESFPLTVTSAQKNPTAFYLCASSIPGGPQGYGYTFGSGTRLTVV.

This clonotype was counted a few times. This chain links TRBV29-1 with TRBJ2-7; 10 nucleotides line up with TRBD1. Germline loops: CDR1 SQVTM, CDR2 ANQGSEA. Unmatched junction bases numbered 3, after V lost 7 bases and J lost 6 bases. This CDR3 comprises 11 residues. CDR3 amino acids: CSARDRGEQYF. In nucleotides, the CDR3 is TGCAGCGCCCGGGACAGGGGCGAGCAGTACTTC.

This clonotype has only a few counts. The chain couples TRBV20-1 to TRBJ1-1; D remains unclear. Trimming took 5 bases from V and 0 from J, leaving 13 bases between them. CDR1 is DFQATT, CDR2 SNEGSKA, per germline (reference sequence). CDR3 length: 14 amino acids. The CDR3 nucleotides read TGCAGTGCTCCTATCTCCGGCATGAACACTGAAGCTTTCTTT. This encodes CSAPISGMNTEAFF.

The chain recombines TRBV4-1 with TRBJ2-3; 15 positions agree with TRBD2. The CDR3 length is 17 residues. The germline V gene encodes CDR1 MGHRA and CDR2 YSYEKL. With 1 base clipped from V and 8 bases from J, the junction kept 7 bases outside the gene matches. CDR3: CASSQVLWTSGRGTQYF. CDR3 sequence (DNA): TGCGCCAGCAGCCAAGTTTTATGGACTAGCGGGAGGGGTACGCAGTATTTT.

This clonotype was detected a few times. V usage is TRBV19 and J usage is TRBJ2-5; 7 nucleotides align to TRBD2. The CDR3 length is 15 residues. Trimming took 4 bases from V and 1 from J; bases not matched to a gene: 6. Germline assignment: CDR1 LNHDA and CDR2 SQIVND (reference sequence). The CDR3 DNA reads TGTGCCAGTAGTACCAGCGGGAAGTTCCAAGAGACCCAGTACTTC. It codes for CASSTSGKFQETQYF.

This clonotype has only a few counts. This sequence joins TRBV7-9 and TRBJ2-2; D might be TRBD2 (5 bases). Germline lookup yields CDR1 SEHNR and CDR2 FQNEAQ (reference sequence). V shed 7 bases and J shed 6 bases, with 15 bases lying between them. The CDR3 loop spans 14 amino acids. DNA for the CDR3: TGTGCCAGCACCACTGCGGGCCTTCCCGGGGAGCTGTTTTTT. Protein product: CASTTAGLPGELFF.

This clonotype turned up a few times. The CDR3 protein is CAWSPRFGRGYTF. The CDR3 DNA reads TGTGCCTGGAGTCCCCGTTTCGGACGGGGCTACACCTTC. The chain couples TRBV30 to TRBJ1-2, with D unresolved. CDR1 is GTSNPN, CDR2 SVGIG, per germline (reference sequence). Trimming took off 2 bases at V and 8 bases at J, with 15 bases between the two ends. The CDR3 is 13 amino acids.

The chain joins TRBV6-1 to TRBJ2-7, with D unclear. This CDR3 comprises 13 residues. CDR1 is MNHNS, CDR2 SASEGT, per germline. V shed 6 bases and J shed 2 bases, with 11 bases lying between them. The CDR3 spells CASSAQGTYEQYF. In DNA, the CDR3 is TGTGCCAGCAGCGCCCAAGGGACCTACGAGCAGTACTTC.

The sample holds a few counts of this clonotype. The chain recombines TRBV5-5 with TRBJ1-1; no clear D gene. The V and J ends lost 3 bases and 10 bases respectively, with 10 bases between them. Germline CDR1 and CDR2: SGHKS and YYEKEE (reference sequence). CDR3 length: 11 residues. CDR3 protein: CASSSTAVAFF. The DNA of the CDR3 is TGTGCCAGCAGCTCGACGGCGGTAGCTTTCTTT.

Ten or more counts support this clonotype. V gene TRBV27 combines with J gene TRBJ1-4, with D possibly matching TRBD1 (6 bases). This CDR3 has 15 amino acids. CDR1 is MNHEY, CDR2 SMNVEV, per germline (reference sequence). The V end was cut by 5 bases, the J end by 4 bases, with 14 bases between. The CDR3 nucleotides read TGTGCCAGCAGTGCGTTTGACAGGCTTAATGAAAAACTGTTTTTT. Its translation: CASSAFDRLNEKLFF.

This chain links TRBV7-2 with TRBJ1-5; D possibly corresponds to TRBD1 (5 bases). Trimming left V 5 bases short and J 4 bases short, with 18 bases between. There are 16 residues in the CDR3. Germline CDR1 is SGHTA and CDR2 is FQGNSA. As DNA, the CDR3 is TGTGCCAGCAGCCCAGAACCGGGACGGACAAATCAGCCCCAGCATTTT. This sequence encodes CASSPEPGRTNQPQHF.

The chain is built from TRBV7-2 and TRBJ2-4; D may be TRBD2 (5 bases). The V and J ends lost 0 bases and 1 base respectively, with 16 bases between them. This CDR3 has 18 amino acids. Looked up from germline, CDR1 is SGHTA and CDR2 is FQGNSA. The CDR3 region has the DNA TGTGCCAGCAGCTTAGCTGCGGGTCGGACCGTGGCCAAAAACATTCAGTACTTC. Its protein is CASSLAAGRTVAKNIQYF. The whole variable domain, filled in from reference TRBV7-2 and TRBJ2-4, reads GAGVSQSPSNKVTEKGKDVELRCDPISGHTALYWYRQSLGQGLEFLIYFQGNSAPDKSGLPSDRFSAERTGGSVSTLTIQRTQQEDSAVYLCASSLAAGRTVAKNIQYFGAGTRLSVL.

This clonotype was seen a handful of times. This chain uses TRBV7-8 with TRBJ2-7; TRBD2 aligns across 14 bases. V lost 4 bases to trimming and J lost 1 base; unmatched junction nucleotides: 3. The CDR3 length is 16 residues. Looked up from germline, CDR1 is SGHVS and CDR2 is FQNEAQ. The CDR3 reads CASSSRLAGGSYEQYF. DNA of the CDR3: TGTGCCAGCAGCTCCCGACTAGCGGGAGGGTCCTACGAGCAGTACTTC. The whole variable domain, filled in from reference TRBV7-8 and TRBJ2-7, reads GAGVSQSPRYKVAKRGQDVALRCDPISGHVSLFWYQQALGQGPEFLTYFQNEAQLDKSGLPSDRFFAERPEGSVSTLKIQRTQQEDSAVYLCASSSRLAGGSYEQYFGPGTRLTVT.

This clonotype was counted a few times. The chain combines TRBV4-2 with TRBJ2-2; perhaps D is TRBD1 or TRBD2 (5 bases each). CDR1 and CDR2 (germline): LGHNA, YNFKEQ. CDR3 length: 18 residues. The V gene lost 0 bases and the J gene lost 0 bases, with 14 bases spanning the gap. CDR3 region: CASSQDGAAGANTGELFF. For the CDR3, the DNA is TGTGCCAGCAGCCAAGATGGGGCCGCCGGGGCGAACACCGGGGAGCTGTTTTTT.

V gene TRBV7-9 combines with J gene TRBJ1-6, with unresolved D. The CDR3 totals 16 residues. V lost 3 bases, J lost 7 bases, and 16 bases lay in between. Germline CDR1 reads SEHNR; CDR2 reads FQNEAQ (reference sequence). CDR3 amino acids: CASSFGSPSGNSPLHF. DNA of the CDR3: TGTGCCAGCAGCTTCGGGTCTCCTTCGGGGAATTCACCCCTCCACTTT.

V is TRBV7-6 and J is TRBJ2-5; D remains ambiguous. The CDR3 is made up of 15 amino acids. V was shortened by 1 base and J by 1 base, with 10 bases between the two germline ends. CDR1 and CDR2 from the germline V gene are SGHVS and FNYEAQ. The CDR3 DNA is TGTGCCAGCAGCTTAGAACTCTGGGGCCAAGAGACCCAGTACTTC. Its protein product is CASSLELWGQETQYF.

V usage is TRBV27 and J usage is TRBJ1-2; 10 positions match TRBD1. CDR1 MNHEY and CDR2 SMNVEV come from the germline V gene (reference sequence). This CDR3 is 16 amino acids long. J gave up 4 bases and V 4 bases, and 9 bases lay outside the gene matches. CDR3 in DNA: TGTGCCAGCAGTTCAAGGGACAGGGGAAATAGCTATGGCTACACCTTC. This translates into CASSSRDRGNSYGYTF.